The 21 T cell receptor beta chains below come from one sample, sequenced in a study of naive and memory T cell subsets listed by TCRdb under 2017. Library generation was performed with UMI-ligation and nested PCR. TCRdb records Illumina MiSeq as the sequencer. The beta constant-region primer was an equimolar mix of two oligonucleotides covering both TRBC1 and TRBC2. TCRdb trimmed the raw reads at Q25, called clones with MiXCR and kept productive beta chains. Every entry covers one CDR3 protein and lists the most common genes and DNA from its rows. A total of about 85,000 distinct CDR3 sequences appear in this sample, over 10% of them only once. 0.9% to 1% of the sample is taken by the ten largest. Sequencing was performed on central memory CD4+ T cells from blood. Explained via the paper, the cell subset or site label denotes: central memory, CD45RA- CD27+. The receptor set was obtained from a human donor in good health.

This clonotype was picked up a small number of times. The rearrangement links TRBV20-1 to TRBJ2-5; D remains unclear. The germline CDR1 and CDR2 sequences are DFQATT and SNEGSKA (reference sequence). This CDR3 has 14 amino acids. The V end lost 4 bases, the J end lost 0 bases, and 12 bases lay between the germline ends. CDR3 in amino acids: CSAMGYGYQETQYF. CDR3 DNA: TGCAGTGCTATGGGCTACGGGTACCAAGAGACCCAGTACTTC.

V is TRBV5-1 and J is TRBJ2-7, with TRBD2 identical over 10 bases. CDR3 length: 15 amino acids. V gave up 4 bases and J gave up 3 bases; unmatched junction bases: 7. Looked up from germline, CDR1 is SGHRS and CDR2 is YFSETQ. The CDR3 protein is CASSVTSGQLYEQYF. In DNA, the CDR3 is TGCGCCAGCAGCGTGACTAGCGGGCAACTCTACGAGCAGTACTTC.

This clonotype was seen a few times. The J gene is TRBJ2-5, the V gene TRBV10-3; weak D call: TRBD2 (6 bases). Germline CDR1 is ENHRY and CDR2 is SYGVKD. V was cut by 9 bases and J by 5 bases, with 19 bases left in between. The CDR3 consists of 14 residues. CDR3 protein: CAIRETLSGETQYF. Written as DNA, the CDR3 is TGTGCCATACGGGAGACTCTCTCCGGGGAGACCCAGTACTTC.

V and J are TRBV12-3 or TRBV12-4 and TRBJ2-7; 7 bases are a match to TRBD1. V trimming: 7 bases; J trimming: 3 bases; junction bases outside the gene matches: 3. The CDR3 totals 12 residues. CDR3 sequence: CASNRGHYEQYF. The DNA for the CDR3 is TGTGCCAGCAACAGGGGACACTACGAGCAGTACTTC.

This clonotype was found many times. This chain connects TRBV29-1 to TRBJ1-1; 8 bases align to TRBD1. The CDR3 is 13 residues long. Trimming removed 7 bases from V and 5 bases from J; junction bases left unmatched: 9. Germline assignment: CDR1 SQVTM and CDR2 ANQGSEA. CDR3 DNA sequence: TGCAGCGCCAAGACAGGGGCATCGACTGAAGCTTTCTTT. Its translation: CSAKTGASTEAFF.

This clonotype was recorded once. The chain has TRBV7-3 and TRBJ1-1, with 7 bases lining up with TRBD1. The CDR3 totals 14 residues. Trimming removed 3 bases from V and 1 base from J; junction bases left unmatched: 2. The V gene's germline CDR1 is SGHTA and CDR2 FQGTGA. CDR3 residues: CASSLGTENTEAFF. In DNA, the CDR3 is TGTGCCAGCAGCTTGGGGACAGAGAACACTGAAGCTTTCTTT. Full variable domain (rest looked up from reference TRBV7-3 and TRBJ1-1): GAGVSQTPSNKVTEKGKYVELRCDPISGHTALYWYRQSLGQGPEFLIYFQGTGAADDSGLPNDRFFAVRPEGSVSTLKIQRTERGDSAVYLCASSLGTENTEAFFGQGTRLTVV.

The rearrangement joins TRBV5-1 to TRBJ2-3; 9 bases fit TRBD2. CDR1 and CDR2 (germline): SGHRS, YFSETQ. Trimming removed 0 bases from V and 1 base from J; junction bases left unmatched: 3. The CDR3 has 16 amino acids. The DNA of the CDR3 is TGCGCCAGCAGCTTGGGTCGGACTAGCGGCACAGATACGCAGTATTTT. This codes for CASSLGRTSGTDTQYF. Using reference TRBV5-1 and TRBJ2-3 for the parts outside the CDR3, the full variable domain is KAGVTQTPRYLIKTRGQQVTLSCSPISGHRSVSWYQQTPGQGLQFLFEYFSETQRNKGNFPGRFSGRQFSNSRSEMNVSTLELGDSALYLCASSLGRTSGTDTQYFGPGTRLTVL.

This clonotype has a count of ten or more. V usage is TRBV27 and J usage is TRBJ2-3; D is perhaps TRBD2 (5 bases). V lost 3 bases and J 5 bases, leaving 9 bases between the germline ends. Germline V gene lookup returns CDR1 MNHEY and CDR2 SMNVEV (reference sequence). This CDR3 is 13 amino acids long. The CDR3 DNA reads TGTGCCAGCAGTTTCAGAGAGGGAGATACGCAGTATTTT. Translation gives CASSFREGDTQYF.

The V call is TRBV2, the J call TRBJ2-5; the D is unclear. Germline V lookup: CDR1 SNHLY, CDR2 FYNNEI. The CDR3 loop spans 14 amino acids. V was clipped by 2 bases and J by 7 bases, with 14 bases between them. CDR3: CASSEWSAPSTQYF. The CDR3 bases are TGTGCCAGCAGTGAATGGTCAGCACCCTCGACCCAGTACTTC.

The chain uses TRBV29-1 and TRBJ2-3, with 9 nucleotides matching TRBD1. J gave up 0 bases and V 7 bases, and 14 bases lay outside the gene matches. There are 17 residues in the CDR3. Per germline, CDR1 SQVTM and CDR2 ANQGSEA. CDR3 DNA sequence: TGCAGCGCTGGGGGACAGGGAGGGGGCCTTAGCACAGATACGCAGTATTTT. Amino acid sequence: CSAGGQGGGLSTDTQYF.

This clonotype was seen more than once but under ten times. This chain uses TRBV2 with TRBJ2-2; no clear D gene. Germline V gene lookup returns CDR1 SNHLY and CDR2 FYNNEI. The length of the CDR3 is 14 residues. V dropped 7 bases and J dropped 1 base, with 10 bases sitting between them. CDR3: CASKMHQNTGELFF. CDR3 sequence (DNA): TGTGCCAGCAAAATGCACCAGAACACCGGGGAGCTGTTTTTT. Combining the CDR3 with reference TRBV2 and TRBJ2-2 gives the whole variable domain EPEVTQTPSHQVTQMGQEVILRCVPISNHLYFYWYRQILGQKVEFLVSFYNNEISEKSEIFDDQFSVERPDGSNFTLKIRSTKLEDSAMYFCASKMHQNTGELFFGEGSRLTVL.

The chain carries TRBV7-9 and TRBJ2-7, with 9 bases matching TRBD1. The CDR3 is made up of 15 amino acids. The germline CDR1 and CDR2 sequences are SEHNR and FQNEAQ (reference sequence). V shed 3 bases, J shed 6 bases, and the junction held 9 bases outside the gene matches. The DNA of the CDR3 is TGTGCCAGCAGCTTTCGTGGGACAGGGTTGGGCGAGCAGTACTTC. This gives the protein CASSFRGTGLGEQYF.

The chain carries TRBV29-1 and TRBJ2-1; D is possibly TRBD2 (5 bases). V was trimmed by 8 bases and J by 1 base, leaving 15 bases between them. Germline assignment: CDR1 SQVTM and CDR2 ANQGSEA. The CDR3 extends over 14 amino acids. The CDR3 sequence is CSFSASGSYNEQFF. The DNA for the CDR3 is TGCAGCTTTTCGGCGAGCGGATCCTACAATGAGCAGTTCTTC.

This clonotype was detected a few times. The chain uses TRBV5-1 and TRBJ2-7; possibly TRBD1 or TRBD2 for D (5 bases each). Trimming took off 5 bases at V and 4 bases at J, with 16 bases between the two ends. Per germline, CDR1 SGHRS and CDR2 YFSETQ. The CDR3 contains 14 residues. CDR3 region: CASRGDLARYEQYF. As DNA, the CDR3 is TGCGCCAGCAGAGGGGACCTCGCTCGTTACGAGCAGTACTTC.

This clonotype appeared many times. The J gene is TRBJ1-1, the V gene TRBV30; TRBD1 agrees at 7 bases. The CDR3 has 15 amino acids. The V gene end was trimmed by 0 bases and the J gene end by 1 base; junction bases not matched to a gene: 5. In germline, CDR1 is GTSNPN, CDR2 SVGIG (reference sequence). CDR3 protein: CAWSVGGHPNTEAFF. Written as DNA, the CDR3 is TGTGCCTGGAGTGTAGGGGGCCATCCGAACACTGAAGCTTTCTTT. Together with reference TRBV30 and TRBJ1-1, the CDR3 gives the full variable domain: SQTIHQWPATLVQPVGSPLSLECTVEGTSNPNLYWYRQAAGRGLQLLFYSVGIGQISSEVPQNLSASRPQDRQFILSSKKLLLSDSGFYLCAWSVGGHPNTEAFFGQGTRLTVV.

This clonotype was detected a few times. J is TRBJ1-1 and V is TRBV20-1; TRBD1 is a possible D gene (5 bases). The CDR3 contains 12 residues. Germline lookup yields CDR1 DFQATT and CDR2 SNEGSKA (reference sequence). The CDR3 coding sequence is TGCAGAGGATTGGGGGGGAACACTGAAGCTTTCTTT. Translated: CRGLGGNTEAFF.

This clonotype was found a few times. V and J are TRBV3-1 and TRBJ2-1; TRBD2 aligns across 8 bases. The CDR3 is made up of 14 amino acids. V gave up 3 bases and J gave up 4 bases; unmatched junction bases: 2. Germline CDR1 is LGHDT and CDR2 is YNNKEL (reference sequence). The CDR3 here is CASSQTSAYNEQFF. The CDR3 nucleotides read TGTGCCAGCAGCCAGACTAGCGCTTACAATGAGCAGTTCTTC.

The chain combines TRBV28 with TRBJ2-3; 7 positions agree with TRBD2. Germline trimming cut 4 bases from V and 2 bases from J; bases unmatched to any gene: 9. The CDR3 sequence is 16 residues long. Germline lookup yields CDR1 MDHEN and CDR2 SYDVKM. CDR3 amino acids: CASSSRDGGYTDTQYF. In nucleotides, the CDR3 is TGTGCCAGCAGTTCCCGGGACGGGGGGTACACAGATACGCAGTATTTT.

This clonotype turned up a few times. The chain carries TRBV7-9 and TRBJ2-1; 9 nucleotides line up with TRBD2. V shed 2 bases and J 4 bases; nucleotides not matched to a gene: 30. Germline V CDR1 and CDR2: SEHNR, FQNEAQ (reference sequence). The CDR3 is made up of 24 amino acids. CDR3 loop: CASSLTPQLTRVSQLAGTYNEQFF. CDR3 bases: TGTGCCAGCAGCTTAACGCCACAACTCACCCGGGTCAGTCAGCTAGCGGGAACATACAATGAGCAGTTCTTC. The complete variable domain, with remaining parts taken from reference TRBV7-9 and TRBJ2-1, reads DTGVSQNPRHKITKRGQNVTFRCDPISEHNRLYWYRQTLGQGPEFLTYFQNEAQLEKSRLLSDRFSAERPKGSFSTLEIQRTEQGDSAMYLCASSLTPQLTRVSQLAGTYNEQFFGPGTRLTVL.

The chain employs TRBV20-1 and TRBJ1-4; perhaps TRBD1 as D (5 bases). Looked up from germline, CDR1 is DFQATT and CDR2 is SNEGSKA (reference sequence). The germline V and J ends were trimmed by 5 bases and 3 bases, with 10 bases remaining between them. This CDR3 comprises 13 residues. The CDR3 region is CSARVGANEKLFF. CDR3 nucleotide sequence: TGCAGTGCTCGAGTAGGGGCTAATGAAAAACTGTTTTTT.

The rearrangement uses TRBV12-3 or TRBV12-4 and TRBJ2-3; D is uncertain. The CDR3 covers 15 residues. V lost 7 bases and J lost 0, with 14 bases in between. The CDR3 is CASTPMAASTDTQYF. The CDR3 DNA reads TGTGCCAGCACCCCCATGGCGGCTAGCACAGATACGCAGTATTTT.